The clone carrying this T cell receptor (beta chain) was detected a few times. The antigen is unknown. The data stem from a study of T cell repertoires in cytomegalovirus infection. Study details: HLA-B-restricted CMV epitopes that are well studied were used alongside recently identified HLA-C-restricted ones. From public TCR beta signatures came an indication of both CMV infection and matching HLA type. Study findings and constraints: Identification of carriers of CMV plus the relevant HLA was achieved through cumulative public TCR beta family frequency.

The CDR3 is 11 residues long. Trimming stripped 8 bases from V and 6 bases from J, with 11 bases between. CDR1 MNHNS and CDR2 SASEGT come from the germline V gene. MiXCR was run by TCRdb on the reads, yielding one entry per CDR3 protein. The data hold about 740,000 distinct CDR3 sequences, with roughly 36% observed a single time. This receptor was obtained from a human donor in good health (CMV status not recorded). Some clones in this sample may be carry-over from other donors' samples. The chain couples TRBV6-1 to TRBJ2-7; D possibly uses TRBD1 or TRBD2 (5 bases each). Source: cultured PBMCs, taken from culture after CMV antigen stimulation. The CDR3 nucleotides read TGTGCCAGCGGGACCCCCCTCGAGCAGTACTTC. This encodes CASGTPLEQYF.